One and the same sample provided the 16 T cell receptor beta chains below, sequenced in a study of vaccination and CD4 T cells after COVID-19. The sample's treatment: roughly 11-day PBMC culture with coronavirus spike peptide pools or control peptides (ViraFEST assay). With the Oncomine TCR Beta short-read assay, DNA from cultured CD4+ T cells was sequenced. TCRdb re-called the PCR reads through MiXCR, storing one row per CDR3 protein. The table shows 26,000 or so distinct CDR3 sequences, with around 40% occurring only once. Their recognized antigens are unknown. What was sequenced was CD4+ T cells from blood, cultured in vitro. The receptors derive from a human donor who had recovered from COVID-19.

The V and J genes are TRBV19 and TRBJ2-5; weak D call: TRBD2 (6 bases). Germline V lookup: CDR1 LNHDA, CDR2 SQIVND (reference sequence). V lost 6 bases and J 5 bases, leaving 13 bases between the germline ends. The CDR3 runs to 13 residues. The CDR3 loop reads CASRVGGSETQYF. DNA of the CDR3: TGTGCCAGTAGGGTTGGGGGGTCGGAGACCCAGTACTTC.

This clonotype was seen more than once but under ten times. The chain combines TRBV24-1 with TRBJ2-3; 10 nucleotides match TRBD2. Looked up from germline, CDR1 is KGHDR and CDR2 is SFDVKD. This CDR3 comprises 15 residues. V lost 3 bases and J lost 6; bases outside the gene matches: 5. Here the CDR3 DNA reads TGTGCCACCAGTGATCCGTTTAGCGGGAGGGATACGCAGTATTTT. Protein: CATSDPFSGRDTQYF.

The chain recombines TRBV12-3 or TRBV12-4 with TRBJ1-5, with no clear D. This CDR3 contains 12 residues. The germline V and J ends were trimmed by 5 bases and 4 bases, with 6 bases remaining between them. CDR3 coding DNA: TGTGCCAGCAGTACGACAAATCAGCCCCAGCATTTT. Protein: CASSTTNQPQHF.

V gene TRBV19 combines with J gene TRBJ1-5; D possibly corresponds to TRBD1 (5 bases). With 6 bases removed from V and 4 bases from J, the gap between germline ends came to 10 bases. The CDR3 has 13 residues. Germline V gene data show CDR1 as LNHDA and CDR2 as SQIVND (reference sequence). This CDR3 reads CASSTGRNQPQHF. The CDR3 region has the DNA TGTGCCAGTAGCACGGGACGGAATCAGCCCCAGCATTTT.

In its sample, this clonotype was seen a few times. This chain connects TRBV7-9 to TRBJ2-3; perhaps TRBD2 as D (6 bases). Germline CDR1 reads SEHNR; CDR2 reads FQNEAQ (reference sequence). Trimming removed 5 bases at V and 4 bases at J, with 13 bases between. CDR3 length: 14 amino acids. CDR3 in amino acids: CASSQEGNADTQYF. CDR3 DNA: TGTGCCAGCAGCCAGGAGGGGAACGCAGATACGCAGTATTTT.

The chain has TRBV20-1 and TRBJ1-6; D not resolved. In germline, CDR1 is DFQATT, CDR2 SNEGSKA (reference sequence). The V end lost 5 bases, the J end lost 7 bases, and 18 bases lay between the germline ends. The CDR3 sequence is 15 residues long. The CDR3 DNA reads as TGCAGTGCTCCTCTTGGGAGGGCGGACAATTCACCCCTCCACTTT. This encodes CSAPLGRADNSPLHF.

V is TRBV11-3 and J is TRBJ1-1; TRBD1 might be the D (5 bases). CDR1 is SGHNT and CDR2 is YENEEA in the germline V gene. There are 15 residues in the CDR3. Between the trimmed V and J ends, which lost 5 bases and 1 base, there was a span of 14 bases. For the CDR3, the DNA is TGTGCCAGCAGCCGATTACAGGTTACGAACACTGAAGCTTTCTTT. The encoded protein is CASSRLQVTNTEAFF.

This clonotype was counted a few times. The chain uses TRBV25-1 and TRBJ1-1; possible D gene TRBD1, 6 bases. Per germline, CDR1 MGHDK and CDR2 SYGVNS. V was cut by 5 bases and J by 5 bases, with 21 bases left in between. This CDR3 has 16 residues. The CDR3 coding sequence is TGTGCCAGCAGTACCCGGGACACCCCCCCGGGGACTGAAGCTTTCTTT. This translates into CASSTRDTPPGTEAFF.

V and J are TRBV18 and TRBJ2-5; possible D gene TRBD1, 5 bases. CDR3 length: 14 amino acids. Germline lookup yields CDR1 KGHSH and CDR2 LQKENI. Trimming took off 6 bases at V and 4 bases at J, with 15 bases between the two ends. The CDR3 DNA reads TGTGCCAGCTCGTTTAACGCGCAGGGAGAGACCCAGTACTTC. This gives the protein CASSFNAQGETQYF.

J is TRBJ2-7 and V is TRBV2, with 7 nucleotides matching TRBD1. The CDR3 runs 14 residues. Germline CDR1 reads SNHLY; CDR2 reads FYNNEI. The V segment lost 6 bases and the J segment 0 bases; nucleotides outside the gene matches: 5. The CDR3 protein is CASRAGTDSYEQYF. In DNA form, the CDR3 reads TGTGCCAGCAGGGCCGGGACAGACTCCTACGAGCAGTACTTC.

The CDR3 region has the DNA TGTGCCAGCAGTGGAGACAGGGTTGAGACCCAGTACTTC. Translating gives CASSGDRVETQYF. This chain joins TRBV2 and TRBJ2-5; 7 nucleotides align to TRBD1. Germline values: CDR1 SNHLY, CDR2 FYNNEI. The CDR3 extends over 13 amino acids. The V and J ends lost 4 bases and 5 bases, in that order; junction bases with no gene match: 4.

The V and J genes are TRBV7-9 and TRBJ2-7; 7 bases agree with TRBD1. The germline V gene encodes CDR1 SEHNR and CDR2 FQNEAQ (reference sequence). V shed 2 bases and J 7 bases; nucleotides not matched to a gene: 8. The CDR3 consists of 14 residues. The CDR3 reads CASSLSQGVWEQYF. The DNA for the CDR3 is TGTGCCAGCAGCTTATCCCAGGGGGTTTGGGAGCAGTACTTC.

The genes are TRBV27 and TRBJ2-2; TRBD1 might be the D (6 bases). The CDR3 has 16 residues. V was clipped by 6 bases and J by 0 bases, with 14 bases between them. In germline, CDR1 is MNHEY, CDR2 SMNVEV (reference sequence). CDR3 nucleotides: TGTGCCAGCAGCCTCTGGACAGCCCCGAACACCGGGGAGCTGTTTTTT. It encodes CASSLWTAPNTGELFF.

The J gene is TRBJ2-1, the V gene TRBV7-3, with no clear D. The germline gives CDR1 SGHTA, CDR2 FQGTGA. V gave up 5 bases and J gave up 8 bases, with 10 bases separating them. This CDR3 region has 12 residues. CDR3 sequence: CASSPSSDEQFF. DNA for the CDR3: TGTGCCAGCAGCCCATCCTCGGATGAGCAGTTCTTC.

This clonotype was detected a few times. V usage is TRBV7-2 and J usage is TRBJ1-2, with 10 bases lining up with TRBD1. The CDR3 contains 15 residues. Trimming cost V 5 bases and J 4 bases; bases outside gene matches: 7. Germline V gene lookup returns CDR1 SGHTA and CDR2 FQGNSA. The CDR3 here is CASSPGTGVAYGYTF. The CDR3, as DNA: TGTGCCAGCAGCCCAGGGACAGGGGTGGCCTATGGCTACACCTTC.

A single count supports this clonotype. The chain links TRBV11-3 to TRBJ2-1; 14 nucleotides align to TRBD2. Germline V CDR1 and CDR2: SGHNT, YENEEA. V dropped 1 base and J dropped 13; count of bases not matched to a gene: 3. This CDR3 comprises 14 residues. This CDR3 is CASSLGGTSGGQFF. As DNA, the CDR3 is TGTGCCAGCAGCTTAGGGGGGACTAGCGGGGGCCAGTTCTTC. Drawing the rest from reference TRBV11-3 and TRBJ2-1, the complete variable domain is EAGVVQSPRYKIIEKKQPVAFWCNPISGHNTLYWYLQNLGQGPELLIRYENEEAVDDSQLPKDRFSAERLKGVDSTLKIQPAELGDSAVYLCASSLGGTSGGQFFGPGTRLTVL.